The 29 T cell receptor beta chains presented below share a single source sample, sequenced in a study of T-cell memory formation after mild COVID-19. TCRdb analysed the 5' RACE reads with MiXCR anew, one entry per CDR3 protein. This repertoire shows roughly 250,000 distinct CDR3 sequences, roughly 15% found once; its top ten account for roughly 3.6%. Sequenced material: PBMCs or a T cell subset sorted from them (not recorded which). The receptors were sampled from a man aged 18 to 29 who had mild COVID-19 (a few samples of this study predate the infection). Cell type and time point are not known.

The genes are TRBV28 and TRBJ1-2; D is unresolved. Germline lookup yields CDR1 MDHEN and CDR2 SYDVKM. With 3 bases removed from V and 2 bases from J, the gap between germline ends came to 10 bases. The CDR3 is 14 amino acids. The DNA of the CDR3 is TGTGCCAGCAGTTTTTCGGGAGGGAACTATGGCTACACCTTC. Protein product: CASSFSGGNYGYTF.

This clonotype was counted a few times. V usage is TRBV20-1 and J usage is TRBJ2-3; D gene ambiguous. Germline V gene sequence: CDR1 DFQATT, CDR2 SNEGSKA (reference sequence). With 4 bases removed from V and 6 bases from J, the gap between germline ends came to 8 bases. This CDR3 is built from 11 residues. This CDR3 reads CSATIRDTQYF. CDR3 sequence (DNA): TGCAGTGCTACCATAAGGGATACGCAGTATTTT.

This clonotype was observed at least ten times. The chain couples TRBV6-6 to TRBJ1-2, with 7 bases that match TRBD1. CDR1 and CDR2 from the germline V gene are MNHNY and SVGAGI (reference sequence). The V segment lost 10 bases and the J segment 6 bases; nucleotides outside the gene matches: 8. The CDR3 runs to 12 residues. The CDR3 DNA is TGTGCCATCTCCGTAGGGGGCGATGGCTACACCTTC. This gives the protein CAISVGGDGYTF.

In its sample, this clonotype was seen many times. The CDR3 spells CASTYDLLRYYGYTF. As DNA, the CDR3 is TGTGCCAGCACCTATGACCTTTTGCGGTACTATGGCTACACCTTC. V is TRBV12-3 or TRBV12-4 and J is TRBJ1-2; D is unresolved. V was cut by 7 bases and J by 3 bases, with 18 bases left in between. The CDR3 is 15 residues long.

The rearrangement joins TRBV20-1 to TRBJ1-1, with D unclear. The CDR3 length is 13 residues. Trimming removed 6 bases from V and 2 bases from J, with 13 bases in between. The germline V gene has CDR1 DFQATT and CDR2 SNEGSKA (reference sequence). CDR3 amino acids: CSASISRNTEAFF. CDR3 nucleotide sequence: TGCAGTGCCAGCATAAGCCGTAACACTGAAGCTTTCTTT.

This clonotype has just a few counts. This chain joins TRBV7-8 and TRBJ1-6; 7 positions agree with TRBD1. With 5 bases clipped from V and 1 base from J, the junction kept 8 bases outside the gene matches. The germline CDR1 and CDR2 sequences are SGHVS and FQNEAQ. The length of the CDR3 is 17 residues. CDR3 loop: CASSPRTGGSYNSPLHF. The DNA for the CDR3 is TGTGCCAGCAGCCCGCGGACAGGAGGATCCTATAATTCACCCCTCCACTTT.

The table lists this clonotype with a few counts. The chain joins TRBV7-2 to TRBJ2-1; TRBD2 matches at 15 bases. Trimming removed 1 base from V and 8 bases from J; junction bases left unmatched: 18. The CDR3 contains 21 residues. The germline V gene has CDR1 SGHTA and CDR2 FQGNSA. The CDR3 region has the DNA TGTGCCAGCAGCTTAGAACACCCTTGGACTAGCGGGGGGGGTTTTCTCGATGAGCAGTTCTTC. This gives the protein CASSLEHPWTSGGGFLDEQFF. Variable domain in full (rest from reference TRBV7-2 and TRBJ2-1): GAGVSQSPSNKVTEKGKDVELRCDPISGHTALYWYRQSLGQGLEFLIYFQGNSAPDKSGLPSDRFSAERTGGSVSTLTIQRTQQEDSAVYLCASSLEHPWTSGGGFLDEQFFGPGTRLTVL.

The rearrangement links TRBV3-1 to TRBJ1-4; 7 nucleotides match TRBD1. Trimming at V came to 4 bases and at J to 4 bases, leaving 3 bases not matched to a gene. The CDR3 covers 14 residues. CDR1 and CDR2 from the germline V gene are LGHDT and YNNKEL (reference sequence). This chain's CDR3 is CASSRDSINEKLFF. Written as DNA, the CDR3 is TGTGCCAGCAGCCGGGACAGCATTAATGAAAAACTGTTTTTT.

The chain employs TRBV11-2 and TRBJ2-1; D is possibly TRBD1 (6 bases). Deletions cut 5 bases from V and 12 bases from J, with 14 bases between. From germline, CDR1 is SGHAT and CDR2 FQNNGV. The CDR3 runs to 12 residues. The CDR3 DNA reads as TGTGCCAGCAGCCCCCCGGCAGGGGTGCAGTTCTTC. Residues: CASSPPAGVQFF. The full variable domain, rest sourced from reference TRBV11-2 and TRBJ2-1, is EAGVAQSPRYKIIEKRQSVAFWCNPISGHATLYWYQQILGQGPKLLIQFQNNGVVDDSQLPKDRFSAERLKGVDSTLKIQPAKLEDSAVYLCASSPPAGVQFFGPGTRLTVL.

The rearrangement uses TRBV5-1 and TRBJ2-3, with TRBD1 matching 8 bases. Germline V lookup: CDR1 SGHRS, CDR2 YFSETQ. Germline trimming cut 5 bases from V and 1 base from J; bases unmatched to any gene: 6. The CDR3 is made up of 15 amino acids. The chain's CDR3 is CASSADRGGTDTQYF. In DNA, the CDR3 is TGCGCCAGCAGTGCTGACAGGGGTGGCACAGATACGCAGTATTTT.

This clonotype was detected only a few times. The J gene is TRBJ1-1, the V gene TRBV9; TRBD1 aligns across 7 bases. The CDR3 has 14 residues. Unmatched junction bases numbered 0, after V lost 0 bases and J lost 1 base. The germline gives CDR1 SGDLS, CDR2 YYNGEE. For the CDR3, the DNA is TGTGCCAGCAGCGTAGGGACAGGGAACACTGAAGCTTTCTTT. Its protein product is CASSVGTGNTEAFF. The full variable domain, completed using reference TRBV9 and TRBJ1-1, is DSGVTQTPKHLITATGQRVTLRCSPRSGDLSVYWYQQSLDQGLQFLIQYYNGEERAKGNILERFSAQQFPDLHSELNLSSLELGDSALYFCASSVGTGNTEAFFGQGTRLTVV.

The V gene is TRBV15, the J gene TRBJ1-4, with D possibly being TRBD1 (6 bases). CDR1 and CDR2 from the germline V gene are LNHNV and YYDKDF (reference sequence). V shed 9 bases and J shed 6 bases, with 17 bases lying between them. The CDR3 runs to 14 residues. This CDR3 is CATTEWGLDEKLFF. CDR3 coding DNA: TGTGCCACGACCGAGTGGGGGCTAGATGAAAAACTGTTTTTT.

V and J are TRBV9 and TRBJ2-6; D gene unclear. V shed 2 bases and J shed 2 bases, with 5 bases lying between them. CDR1 SGDLS and CDR2 YYNGEE come from the germline V gene. CDR3 length: 14 amino acids. The DNA for the CDR3 is TGTGCCAGCAGCGTCCAGACTGGGGCCAACGTCCTGACTTTC. Its translation: CASSVQTGANVLTF. The entire variable domain, with the rest obtained from reference TRBV9 and TRBJ2-6, is as follows: DSGVTQTPKHLITATGQRVTLRCSPRSGDLSVYWYQQSLDQGLQFLIQYYNGEERAKGNILERFSAQQFPDLHSELNLSSLELGDSALYFCASSVQTGANVLTFGAGSRLTVL.

This clonotype was detected only a few times. This chain connects TRBV7-9 to TRBJ1-2, with 7 bases lining up with TRBD1. V gave up 6 bases and J gave up 0 bases; unmatched junction bases: 4. Germline CDR1 is SEHNR and CDR2 is FQNEAQ (reference sequence). The CDR3 loop spans 14 amino acids. The CDR3 coding sequence is TGTGCCAGCAGTCCGGGACAGACTAACTATGGCTACACCTTC. It is translated as CASSPGQTNYGYTF.

This clonotype was picked up a small number of times. This rearrangement joins TRBV4-1 to TRBJ2-5; D unclear. CDR3 length: 13 residues. Trimming pared 3 bases from V and 5 bases from J, leaving 10 bases between. Per the germline V gene, CDR1 is MGHRA and CDR2 is YSYEKL. This CDR3 reads CASSQFQGETQYF. CDR3 DNA sequence: TGCGCCAGCAGCCAGTTCCAAGGGGAGACCCAGTACTTC.

This chain connects TRBV20-1 to TRBJ1-6; 7 nucleotides match TRBD1. This CDR3 is 15 amino acids long. CDR1 is DFQATT, CDR2 SNEGSKA, per germline (reference sequence). Trimming cost V 7 bases and J 0 bases; bases outside gene matches: 6. Written as DNA, the CDR3 is TGCAGTGGTGGACAGGCCCGCTCCTATAATTCACCCCTCCACTTT. Amino acids: CSGGQARSYNSPLHF.

This clonotype was detected a few times. This chain links TRBV2 with TRBJ1-1; perhaps TRBD1 as D (5 bases). In germline, CDR1 is SNHLY, CDR2 FYNNEI. Trimming cost V 4 bases and J 5 bases, with 17 bases left between them. This CDR3 contains 15 residues. The CDR3: CASSVSIGGETEAFF. CDR3 coding DNA: TGTGCCAGCAGTGTCTCGATTGGGGGAGAGACTGAAGCTTTCTTT.

This clonotype was seen a handful of times. V is TRBV6-2 or TRBV6-3 and J is TRBJ2-6; 10 bases agree with TRBD1. Losses at the gene ends were 5 bases for V and 2 bases for J; bases not matched to a gene: 3. The CDR3 runs to 16 residues. Per germline, CDR1 MNHEY and CDR2 SVGEGT. The chain's CDR3 is CASSLTGGAGANVLTF. The CDR3, as DNA: TGTGCCAGCAGTCTGACAGGGGGCGCTGGGGCCAACGTCCTGACTTTC.

The CDR3 coding sequence is TGTGCCAGCAGCTCCCGTTTAACCGGGGAGCTGTTTTTT. It codes for CASSSRLTGELFF. The chain has TRBV9 and TRBJ2-2; unclear D gene. The CDR3 runs to 13 residues. Trimming cost V 4 bases and J 5 bases, with 9 bases left between them. Germline V lookup: CDR1 SGDLS, CDR2 YYNGEE.

The chain links TRBV20-1 to TRBJ2-7; D gene uncertain. With 4 bases removed from V and 3 bases from J, the gap between germline ends came to 16 bases. Germline-derived CDR1 and CDR2 are DFQATT and SNEGSKA (reference sequence). The CDR3 has 14 amino acids. In DNA, the CDR3 is TGCAGTGCTACGGACGAACCAGAAAACTACGAGCAGTACGTC. It codes for CSATDEPENYEQYV.

This clonotype was observed many times. This rearrangement joins TRBV7-9 to TRBJ1-2, with a weak D call TRBD1 (6 bases). V lost 5 bases, J lost 2 bases, and 9 bases lay in between. This CDR3 spans 13 amino acids. The V gene's germline CDR1 is SEHNR and CDR2 FQNEAQ (reference sequence). The CDR3 bases are TGTGCCAGCAGCCCTACAGGGAACTATGGCTACACCTTC. It specifies CASSPTGNYGYTF.

This clonotype was found a few times. The rearrangement uses TRBV5-4 and TRBJ2-5; D uncertain. The germline V gene encodes CDR1 SGHNT and CDR2 YYREEE (reference sequence). This CDR3 has 14 residues. V was cut by 4 bases and J by 5 bases, with 15 bases left in between. CDR3 DNA sequence: TGTGCCAGCAGCCCCGTTTTAGGTGGGGAGACCCAGTACTTC. Translation: CASSPVLGGETQYF.

The sample holds many counts of this clonotype. This chain connects TRBV7-9 to TRBJ1-1; D might be TRBD1 (5 bases). Germline-derived CDR1 and CDR2 are SEHNR and FQNEAQ (reference sequence). CDR3 length equals 12 residues. Trimming removed 1 base at V and 7 bases at J, with 7 bases between. The CDR3 here is CASSLDQGEAFF. The CDR3 DNA reads as TGTGCCAGCAGCTTAGACCAGGGTGAAGCTTTCTTT.

This clonotype was observed a handful of times. The gene calls are TRBV20-1 and TRBJ2-3; D remains ambiguous. The germline V and J ends were trimmed by 3 bases and 0 bases, with 16 bases remaining between them. Germline loops: CDR1 DFQATT, CDR2 SNEGSKA (reference sequence). This CDR3 has 16 residues. The DNA for the CDR3 is TGCAGTGCTAGTGTGGACGTTTCTTCTAGCACAGATACGCAGTATTTT. Its protein product is CSASVDVSSSTDTQYF.

This clonotype was counted a few times. The chain combines TRBV29-1 with TRBJ2-5, with D tentatively TRBD1 (6 bases). The CDR3 has 13 residues. The germline CDR1 and CDR2 sequences are SQVTM and ANQGSEA. V lost 7 bases and J 4 bases, leaving 16 bases between the germline ends. The DNA of the CDR3 is TGCAGCGCGAATGTCGGACAGAGAGAGACCCAGTACTTC. It codes for CSANVGQRETQYF.

This clonotype was seen more than once but under ten times. This chain uses TRBV12-3 or TRBV12-4 with TRBJ2-3, with 7 bases fitting TRBD1. With V trimmed by 8 bases and J by 6 bases, 11 bases remained unmatched. The CDR3 has 14 amino acids. This chain's CDR3 is CASGRDSEEDTQYF. The CDR3 DNA is TGTGCCAGCGGCCGGGACAGCGAGGAGGATACGCAGTATTTT.

Turning to this clonotype: It may be a read error: a sequence one base away is much more abundant. The CDR3 coding sequence is TGTGCCAGCAGCCCGAATCAGCCCCAGCATTTT. Translation gives CASSPNQPQHF. The chain carries TRBV28 and TRBJ1-5; no clear D. The CDR3 extends over 11 amino acids. V lost 6 bases to trimming and J lost 4 bases, with 4 bases between them. Germline CDR1 and CDR2: MDHEN and SYDVKM.

The rearrangement joins TRBV4-3 to TRBJ1-1; possible D gene TRBD1, 5 bases. CDR1 and CDR2 from the germline V gene are LGHNA and YSLEER. V lost 1 base to trimming and J lost 7 bases, with 16 bases between them. There are 15 residues in the CDR3. This chain's CDR3 is CASSQGPGNVNEAFF. The CDR3 DNA follows: TGCGCCAGCAGCCAAGGGCCAGGGAATGTGAATGAAGCTTTCTTT.

This clonotype was detected only a few times. The genes are TRBV24-1 and TRBJ2-5, with D possibly matching TRBD2 (6 bases). This CDR3 region has 13 residues. Germline V gene sequence: CDR1 KGHDR, CDR2 SFDVKD. Trimming stripped 6 bases from V and 3 bases from J, with 10 bases between. Here the CDR3 reads CATSRGNKETQYF. The CDR3, as DNA: TGTGCCACCAGTCGGGGGAACAAAGAGACCCAGTACTTC.